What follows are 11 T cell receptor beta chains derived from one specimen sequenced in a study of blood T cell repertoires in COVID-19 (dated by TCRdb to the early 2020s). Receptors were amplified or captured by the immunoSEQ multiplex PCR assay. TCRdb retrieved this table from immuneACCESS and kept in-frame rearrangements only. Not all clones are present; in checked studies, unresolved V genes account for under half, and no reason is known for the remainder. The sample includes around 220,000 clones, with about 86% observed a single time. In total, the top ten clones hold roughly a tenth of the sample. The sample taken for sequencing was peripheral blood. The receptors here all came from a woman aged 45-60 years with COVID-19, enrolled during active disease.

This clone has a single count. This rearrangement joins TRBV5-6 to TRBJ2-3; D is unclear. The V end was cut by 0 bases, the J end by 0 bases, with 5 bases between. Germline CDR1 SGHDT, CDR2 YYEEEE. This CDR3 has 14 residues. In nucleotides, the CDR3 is TGTGCCAGCAGCTTGGCCTCCAGCACAGATACGCAGTATTTT. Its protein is CASSLASSTDTQYF.

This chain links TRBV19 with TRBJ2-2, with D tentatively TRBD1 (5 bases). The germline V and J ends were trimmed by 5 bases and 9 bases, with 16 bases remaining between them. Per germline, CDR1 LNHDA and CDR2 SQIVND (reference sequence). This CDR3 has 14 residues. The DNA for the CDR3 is TGTGCCAGTAGTGCCGCTGACAGACCCTGGGAGCTGTTTTTT. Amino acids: CASSAADRPWELFF.

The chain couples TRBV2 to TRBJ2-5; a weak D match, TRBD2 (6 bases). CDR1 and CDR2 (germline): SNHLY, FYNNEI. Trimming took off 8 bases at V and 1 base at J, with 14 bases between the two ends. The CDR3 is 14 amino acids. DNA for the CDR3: TGTGCCAGCGGAGGGGTGGGGGGCCAAGAGACCCAGTACTTC. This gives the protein CASGGVGGQETQYF.

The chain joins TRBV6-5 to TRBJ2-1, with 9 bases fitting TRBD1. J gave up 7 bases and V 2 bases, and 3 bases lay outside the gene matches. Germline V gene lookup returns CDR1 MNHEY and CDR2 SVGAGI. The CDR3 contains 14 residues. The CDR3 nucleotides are TGTGCCAGCAGTTACACACAGGGGGCGAATGAGCAGTTCTTC. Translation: CASSYTQGANEQFF.

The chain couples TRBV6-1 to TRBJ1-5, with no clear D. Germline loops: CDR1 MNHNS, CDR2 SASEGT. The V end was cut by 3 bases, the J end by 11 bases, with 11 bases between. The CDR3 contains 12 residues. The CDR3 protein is CASSEPPRSQHF. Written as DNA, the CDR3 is TGTGCCAGCAGTGAGCCCCCCCGGTCCCAGCATTTT.

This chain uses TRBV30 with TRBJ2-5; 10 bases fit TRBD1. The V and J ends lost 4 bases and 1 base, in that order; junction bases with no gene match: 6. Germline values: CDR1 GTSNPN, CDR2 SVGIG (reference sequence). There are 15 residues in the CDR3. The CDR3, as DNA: TGTGCCTGGACCCGGGACAGGGGATTCCAAGAGACCCAGTACTTC. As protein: CAWTRDRGFQETQYF.

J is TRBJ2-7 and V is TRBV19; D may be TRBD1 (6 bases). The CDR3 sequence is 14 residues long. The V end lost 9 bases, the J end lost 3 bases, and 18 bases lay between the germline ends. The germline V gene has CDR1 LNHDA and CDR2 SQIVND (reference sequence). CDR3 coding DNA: TGTGCCAGAGTGAATATAACAGGGTTCTACGAGCAGTACGTC. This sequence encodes CARVNITGFYEQYV.

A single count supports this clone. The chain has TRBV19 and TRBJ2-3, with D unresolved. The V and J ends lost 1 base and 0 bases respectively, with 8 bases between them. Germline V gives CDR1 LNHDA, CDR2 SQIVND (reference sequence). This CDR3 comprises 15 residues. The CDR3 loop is CASSIALPSTDTQYF. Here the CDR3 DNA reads TGTGCCAGTAGTATAGCACTACCCAGCACAGATACGCAGTATTTT.

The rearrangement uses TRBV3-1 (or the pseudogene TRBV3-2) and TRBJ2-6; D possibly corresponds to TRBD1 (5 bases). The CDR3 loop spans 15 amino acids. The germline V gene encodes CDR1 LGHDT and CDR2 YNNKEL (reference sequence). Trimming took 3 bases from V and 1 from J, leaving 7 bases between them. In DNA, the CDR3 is TGTGCCAGCAGCCACAGGGCGTCTGGGGCCAACGTCCTGACTTTC. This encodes CASSHRASGANVLTF.

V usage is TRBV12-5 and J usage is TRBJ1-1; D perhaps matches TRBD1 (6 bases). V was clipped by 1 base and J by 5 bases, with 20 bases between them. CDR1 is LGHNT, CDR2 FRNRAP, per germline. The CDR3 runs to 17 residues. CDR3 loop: CASGLETGIGAGTEAFF. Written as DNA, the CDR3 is TGTGCTAGTGGTTTGGAGACAGGTATTGGGGCGGGTACTGAAGCTTTCTTT.

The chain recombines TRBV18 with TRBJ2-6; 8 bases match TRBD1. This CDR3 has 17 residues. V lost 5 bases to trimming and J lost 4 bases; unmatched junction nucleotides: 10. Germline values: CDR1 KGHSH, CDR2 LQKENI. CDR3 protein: CASSTGQGGWGANVLTF. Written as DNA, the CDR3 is TGTGCCAGCTCAACAGGACAGGGAGGTTGGGGGGCCAACGTCCTGACTTTC.